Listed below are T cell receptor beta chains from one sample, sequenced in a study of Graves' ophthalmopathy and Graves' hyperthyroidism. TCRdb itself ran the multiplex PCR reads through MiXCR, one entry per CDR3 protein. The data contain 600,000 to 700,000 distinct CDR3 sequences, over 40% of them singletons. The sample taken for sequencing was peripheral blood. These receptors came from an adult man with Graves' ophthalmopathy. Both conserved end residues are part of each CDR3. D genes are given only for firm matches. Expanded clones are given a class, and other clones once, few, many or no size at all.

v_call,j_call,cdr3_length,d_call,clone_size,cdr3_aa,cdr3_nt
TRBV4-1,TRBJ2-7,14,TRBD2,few,CASSQAGLADEQYF,TGCGCCAGCAGCCAAGCCGGACTAGCGGACGAGCAGTACTTC
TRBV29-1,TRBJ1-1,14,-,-,CTWSRPEWNTEAFF,TGCACCTGGTCGCGACCGGAGTGGAACACTGAAGCTTTCTTT
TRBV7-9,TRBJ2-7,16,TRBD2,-,CASSLAWREIVGEQYF,TGTGCCAGCAGCTTAGCTTGGCGGGAGATTGTGGGCGAGCAGTACTTC
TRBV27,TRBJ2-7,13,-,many,CASSFPPGLEQYF,TGTGCCAGCAGTTTCCCTCCGGGCCTCGAGCAGTACTTC
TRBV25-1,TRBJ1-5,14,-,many,CASSPQISNQPQHF,TGTGCCAGCAGTCCTCAGATCAGCAATCAGCCCCAGCATTTT
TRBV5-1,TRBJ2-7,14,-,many,CASSLDRFGHEQYF,TGCGCCAGCAGCTTGGACAGGTTTGGGCACGAGCAGTACTTC
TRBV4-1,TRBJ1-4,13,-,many,CASSPGPGEKLFF,TGCGCCAGCAGCCCTGGTCCGGGGGAAAAACTGTTTTTT
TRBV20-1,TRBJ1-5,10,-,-,CSASRETQHF,TGCAGTGCTAGCCGGGAGACCCAGCATTTT
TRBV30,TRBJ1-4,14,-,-,CAWSKWGPNEKLFF,TGTGCCTGGAGTAAATGGGGGCCTAATGAAAAACTGTTTTTT
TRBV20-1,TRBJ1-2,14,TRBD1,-,CSASRTGSNYGYTF,TGCAGTGCTAGCCGGACAGGGTCGAACTATGGCTACACCTTC
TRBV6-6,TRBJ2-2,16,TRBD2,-,CASSYGLAGGTGELFF,TGTGCCAGCAGTTACGGTCTAGCGGGAGGAACCGGGGAGCTGTTTTTT
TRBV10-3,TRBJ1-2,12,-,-,CANHWGRDGYTF,TGTGCCAACCACTGGGGAAGGGATGGCTACACCTTC
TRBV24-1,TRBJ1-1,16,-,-,CANRLGPNGMDTEAFF,TGTGCCAACAGATTAGGACCCAACGGAATGGACACTGAAGCTTTCTTT
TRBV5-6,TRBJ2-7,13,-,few,CASSFVASYEQYF,TGTGCCAGCAGCTTCGTTGCCTCCTACGAGCAGTACTTC
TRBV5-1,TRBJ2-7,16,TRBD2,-,CASSLAGGTVSYEQYF,TGTGCCAGCAGCCTAGCGGGAGGGACGGTTTCCTACGAGCAGTACTTC
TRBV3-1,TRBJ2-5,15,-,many,CASSHGLRRRETQYF,TGTGCCAGCAGCCACGGACTTAGGCGTCGTGAGACCCAGTACTTC
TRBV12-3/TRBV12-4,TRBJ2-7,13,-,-,CASGLRPDYEQYF,TGTGCTAGTGGTTTGAGGCCCGACTACGAGCAGTACTTC
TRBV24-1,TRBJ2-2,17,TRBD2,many,CATSAARTSATTGELFF,TGTGCCACCAGTGCCGCCCGGACTAGCGCGACCACGGGGGAGCTGTTTTTT
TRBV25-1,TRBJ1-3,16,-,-,CASSRRATDSGNAIYF,TGTGCCAGCAGTCGCCGTGCCACGGACTCTGGAAACGCCATATATTTT
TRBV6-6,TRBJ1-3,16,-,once,CAISNRGIYSGNTIYF,TGTGCCATCAGTAATCGAGGGATATACTCTGGAAACACCATATATTTT
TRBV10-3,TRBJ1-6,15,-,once,CAISEMAGNNSPLHF,TGTGCCATCAGTGAGATGGCAGGGAATAATTCACCCCTCCACTTT
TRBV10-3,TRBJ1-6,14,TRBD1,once,CASKEDREWSPLHF,TGTGCCAGCAAGGAAGACAGGGAGTGGTCACCCCTCCACTTT
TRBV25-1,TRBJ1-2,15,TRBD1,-,CASSELGTGGYGYTF,TGTGCCAGCAGTGAATTGGGGACAGGGGGCTATGGCTACACCTTC
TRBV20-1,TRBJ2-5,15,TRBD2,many,CSARRPSGVTETQYF,TGCAGTGCTAGAAGGCCTAGCGGGGTTACAGAGACCCAGTACTTC
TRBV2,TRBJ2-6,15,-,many,CASMARGGGANVLTF,TGTGCCAGCATGGCCAGGGGGGGTGGGGCCAACGTCCTGACTTTC
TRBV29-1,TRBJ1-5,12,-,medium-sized,CSVRDTNQPQHF,TGCAGCGTTCGGGACACGAATCAGCCCCAGCATTTT
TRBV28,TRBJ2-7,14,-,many,CASSLSPGSHEQYF,TGTGCCAGCAGTCTCTCACCTGGGAGCCACGAGCAGTACTTC
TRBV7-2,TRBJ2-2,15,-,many,CASSLMGGPTGELFF,TGTGCCAGCAGCTTAATGGGGGGCCCCACCGGGGAGCTGTTTTTT
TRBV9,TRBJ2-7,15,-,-,CASSVTGGAIGEQYF,TGTGCCAGCAGCGTCACAGGGGGGGCAATAGGCGAGCAGTACTTC
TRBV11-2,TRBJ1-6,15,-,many,CASSSETGAGGSLHF,TGTGCCAGCAGCTCGGAGACGGGGGCCGGGGGGTCCCTCCACTTT
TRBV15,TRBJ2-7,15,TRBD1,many,CATSRDVGQNYEQYF,TGTGCCACCAGCAGAGATGTGGGACAGAACTACGAGCAGTACTTC
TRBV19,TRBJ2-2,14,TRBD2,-,CASSVTSGSGELFF,TGTGCCAGTAGTGTTACTAGCGGGAGTGGGGAGCTGTTTTTT
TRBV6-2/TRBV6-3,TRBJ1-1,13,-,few,CASSRLMNTEAFF,TGTGCCAGCAGCCGGCTTATGAACACTGAAGCTTTCTTT
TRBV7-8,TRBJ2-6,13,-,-,CASRPGGPSTEAF,TGTGCCAGCAGGCCGGGGGGCCCGAGTACTGAAGCTTTC
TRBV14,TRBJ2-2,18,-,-,CASSRGRAARKNTGELFF,TGTGCCAGCAGCCGGGGAAGGGCGGCACGGAAGAACACCGGGGAGCTGTTTTTT
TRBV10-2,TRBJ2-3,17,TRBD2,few,CASSLKPSGGAGDTQYF,TGCGCCAGCAGCCTCAAACCTAGCGGGGGGGCCGGAGATACGCAGTATTTT
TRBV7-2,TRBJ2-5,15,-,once,CASKPEIGLYGTQYF,TGTGCCAGCAAACCCGAGATCGGACTGTACGGAACCCAGTACTTC
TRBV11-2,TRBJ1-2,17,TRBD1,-,CASSSLGTGEEYYGYTF,TGTGCCAGCAGTTCCCTAGGGACAGGGGAGGAGTACTATGGCTACACCTTC
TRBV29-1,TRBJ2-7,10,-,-,CSVMGSEQYF,TGCAGCGTTATGGGGAGCGAGCAGTACTTC
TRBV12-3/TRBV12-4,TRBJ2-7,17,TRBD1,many,CASSPDGTAAFSYEQYF,TGTGCCAGCAGCCCCGATGGGACAGCGGCATTCTCCTACGAGCAGTACTTC
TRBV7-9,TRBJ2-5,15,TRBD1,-,CASSLEGTVNQPQYF,TGTGCCAGCAGCTTAGAGGGGACAGTGAATCAGCCCCAGTACTTC
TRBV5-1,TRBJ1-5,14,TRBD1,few,CASSTGDRNQPQHF,TGCGCCAGCAGTACAGGGGATAGGAATCAGCCCCAGCATTTT
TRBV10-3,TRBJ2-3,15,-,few,CAIGEGSMSTDTQYF,TGTGCCATCGGTGAAGGGAGTATGAGCACAGATACGCAGTATTTT
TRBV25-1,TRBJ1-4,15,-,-,CASSYRAEPNEKLFF,TGTGCCAGCAGTTACCGGGCAGAACCCAATGAAAAACTGTTTTTT
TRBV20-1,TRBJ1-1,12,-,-,CSSRGGNTEAFF,TGCAGCTCGAGAGGGGGAAACACTGAAGCTTTCTTT